The 5 T cell receptor beta chains given below trace back to one sample, sequenced in a study of long-term antiretroviral therapy in people with HIV. The immunoSEQ assay was v3.0, run at survey level. Clones were sequenced by immunoSEQ multiplex PCR, and TCRdb holds only the in-frame ones, with some missing. This sample has tens of thousands of clones, with roughly 80% found just once. Specimen: unsorted PBMCs, collected 1.5 years after starting antiretroviral therapy. These receptors were collected from a man between 18 and 35 years old with HIV.

This chain links TRBV28 with TRBJ2-2; 7 nucleotides match TRBD2. Per germline, CDR1 MDHEN and CDR2 SYDVKM. The ends lost 5 bases at V and 4 bases at J; junction bases unmatched: 4. There are 14 residues in the CDR3. In DNA form, the CDR3 reads TGTGCCAGCAGTAAGCGGACTAGCACCGGGGAGCTGTTTTTT. Translated, it gives CASSKRTSTGELFF.

The rearrangement joins TRBV5-6 to TRBJ1-2, with a possible D match to TRBD1 (5 bases). The CDR3 loop spans 15 amino acids. In germline, CDR1 is SGHDT, CDR2 YYEEEE. V shed 0 bases and J shed 8 bases, with 17 bases lying between them. CDR3 region: CASSLAGTDYFGYTF. DNA of the CDR3: TGTGCCAGCAGCTTGGCCGGGACGGATTATTTCGGCTACACCTTC.

The chain carries TRBV10-1 and TRBJ2-7, with D hard to call. Germline V gives CDR1 WNHNN, CDR2 SYGVQD (reference sequence). The CDR3 is 13 amino acids. The V and J ends lost 4 bases and 2 bases respectively, with 9 bases between them. CDR3: CASSVDPTYEQYF. The DNA of the CDR3 is TGCGCCAGCAGTGTTGACCCCACCTACGAGCAGTACTTC.

The V and J genes are TRBV7-3 and TRBJ1-2; D not certain. The germline gives CDR1 SGHTA, CDR2 FQGTGA. Between the trimmed V and J ends, which lost 1 base and 8 bases, there was a span of 11 bases. The CDR3 has 13 amino acids. CDR3 in DNA: TGTGCCAGCAGCTTAAAGTTCGGGTTGGGCTACACCTTC. Translated: CASSLKFGLGYTF.

V and J are TRBV6-6 and TRBJ2-1; the D is unclear. Trimming pared 6 bases from V and 5 bases from J, leaving 20 bases between. The CDR3 loop spans 16 amino acids. CDR1 is MNHNY and CDR2 is SVGAGI in the germline V gene (reference sequence). This CDR3 is CASRAPGDYSNNEQFF. Written as DNA, the CDR3 is TGTGCCAGCAGAGCCCCAGGCGATTATTCTAACAATGAGCAGTTCTTC.